The text below deals with one T cell receptor (beta chain). This sample is drawn from a study of blood T cell repertoires in COVID-19. Between the trimmed V and J ends, which lost 5 bases and 4 bases, there was a span of 14 bases. The CDR3 is made up of 14 amino acids. CDR1 and CDR2 (germline): SEHNR, FQNEAQ (reference sequence). Per the authors' pipeline: Amplifying reference gene primers gave estimates of nucleated cell counts. Assay used: immunoSEQ multiplex PCR; TCRdb lists only in-frame clones, some missing. The DNA was the basis for D and trimming; V, J and clone size are from that table. The sample has 490,000 or so clones, roughly nine tenths seen once.

Sequenced input: PBMCs or T cells enriched from blood (not recorded which). The V and J genes are TRBV7-9 and TRBJ1-1; D perhaps matches TRBD1 (6 bases). This TCR was recovered from a woman aged 55 to 70 who had recovered from COVID-19. The CDR3 is CASSEREGVTEAFF. CDR3 coding DNA: TGTGCCAGCAGCGAGAGGGAGGGGGTCACTGAAGCTTTCTTT.